This TCR beta chain was observed in a study of neoadjuvant anti-PD-1 for oral cavity cancer. Documented time point: after neoadjuvant nivolumab, at surgical resection. Stage II-IVA oral cavity squamous cell carcinoma was new and untreated by systemic or radiation therapy. This clone was counted between two and nine times. The CDR3 is 14 amino acids. V lost 10 bases, J lost 3 bases, and 16 bases lay in between. The germline gives CDR1 MNHNS, CDR2 SASEGT. Profiling relied on immunoSEQ multiplex PCR, and the TCRdb table lists in-frame clones only, not all of them. Of 20,000 to 25,000 clones listed, 26% are singletons.

The sequence was collected from a person aged 35-80 years with oral cavity squamous cell carcinoma. The sequences come from tumor tissue, collected after nivolumab (anti-PD-1) treatment. The rearrangement joins TRBV6-1 to TRBJ1-3, with D uncertain. CDR3 DNA: TGTGCCACCTCGACCCGGGGAGTTGGAAACACCATATATTTT. Translating gives CATSTRGVGNTIYF.